A selection of T cell receptor beta chains follows, all from one sample in a study of T cells in Graves' hyperthyroidism and ophthalmopathy. TCRdb analysed the multiplex PCR reads with MiXCR anew, one entry per CDR3 protein. The data hold 700,000 to 950,000 distinct CDR3 sequences, with approximately 40% observed a single time. The sample taken for sequencing was blood. The receptors stem from a woman in her forties with Graves' hyperthyroidism. The CDR3 runs from the conserved cysteine through the conserved F or W. A D gene is named only where the DNA matches it firmly. Expanded clones are given a class, and other clones once, few, many or no size at all.

J | size | D | V | CDR3 | DNA
TRBJ2-7 | . | . | TRBV7-2 | CASSLSPAASYEQYF | TGTGCCAGCAGCCTCTCCCCCGCGGCTTCCTACGAGCAGTACTTC
TRBJ1-2 | many | . | TRBV29-1 | CSVVLPGVNYGYTF | TGCAGCGTTGTGCTCCCAGGGGTCAACTATGGCTACACCTTC
TRBJ1-5 | . | . | TRBV20-1 | CSASSVTSNQPQHF | TGCAGTGCTAGTTCCGTGACTAGCAATCAGCCCCAGCATTTT
TRBJ1-2 | . | . | TRBV28 | CASSSVWERYGYTF | TGTGCCAGCAGTTCGGTGTGGGAGCGCTATGGCTACACCTTC
TRBJ1-6 | once | . | TRBV10-3 | CATGHLNSPLHF | TGTGCCACGGGACACCTAAATTCACCCCTCCACTTT
TRBJ1-2 | many | . | TRBV10-1 | CASSESAASRDGYTF | TGCGCCAGCAGTGAGTCGGCTGCTTCCCGGGATGGCTACACCTTC
TRBJ1-1 | many | . | TRBV7-2 | CASSFTQGWNTEAFF | TGTGCCAGCAGCTTTACACAGGGCTGGAACACTGAAGCTTTCTTT
TRBJ2-2 | . | . | TRBV12-3/TRBV12-4 | CASTDRQAAGEPFF | TGTGCCAGCACCGACAGACAGGCCGCCGGGGAGCCGTTTTTT
TRBJ1-2 | few | TRBD1 | TRBV7-9 | CASSLSTGLYGYTF | TGTGCCAGCAGCTTATCGACAGGGCTCTATGGCTACACCTTC
TRBJ2-5 | . | . | TRBV4-3 | CASSQDGAEQETQYF | TGCGCCAGCAGCCAAGATGGGGCGGAACAAGAGACCCAGTACTTC
TRBJ2-5 | . | TRBD2 | TRBV7-9 | CASSFRAGEGTQYF | TGTGCCAGCAGCTTCCGAGCGGGGGAGGGGACCCAGTACTTC
TRBJ2-7 | few | . | TRBV9 | CASSVNVEGFTYEQYF | TGTGCCAGCAGCGTAAACGTCGAGGGATTCACCTACGAGCAGTACTTC
TRBJ1-1 | . | . | TRBV19 | CASSPSRGGGTEAFF | TGTGCCAGTAGTCCGAGCCGGGGGGGGGGCACTGAAGCTTTCTTT
TRBJ1-1 | few | . | TRBV4-3 | CASSQESSESKAFF | TGCGCCAGCAGCCAAGAATCTTCGGAAAGTAAAGCTTTCTTT
TRBJ2-7 | many | TRBD1 | TRBV13 | CASSLRGDRGIYEQYF | TGTGCCAGCAGCTTAAGAGGGGACAGGGGGATCTACGAGCAGTACTTC
TRBJ1-2 | many | . | TRBV12-3/TRBV12-4 | CASSFIRETYTF | TGTGCCAGCAGTTTCATCAGGGAGACGTACACCTTC
TRBJ2-5 | many | . | TRBV12-3/TRBV12-4 | CASSLQVSETQYF | TGTGCCAGCAGCCTACAGGTATCGGAGACCCAGTACTTC
TRBJ2-7 | . | TRBD1 | TRBV6-2/TRBV6-3 | CARVTGDYEQYF | TGTGCCAGGGTGACAGGGGACTACGAGCAGTACTTC
TRBJ1-2 | few | . | TRBV11-3 | CASSFGLMGYTF | TGTGCCAGCAGCTTTGGCCTTATGGGCTACACCTTC
TRBJ1-5 | . | TRBD1 | TRBV29-1 | CSVVDRGGNQPQHF | TGCAGCGTTGTGGACAGGGGTGGCAATCAGCCCCAGCATTTT
TRBJ1-2 | many | TRBD1 | TRBV7-2 | CASSLGVGTGAYGYTF | TGTGCCAGCAGCTTAGGGGTCGGGACAGGGGCCTATGGCTACACCTTC
TRBJ1-5 | . | . | TRBV10-3 | CASVPGRGAGLSQPQHF | TGTGCCAGCGTCCCCGGACGGGGGGCCGGGTTGAGTCAGCCCCAGCATTTT
TRBJ1-4 | many | . | TRBV9 | CASSPKSVKLFF | TGTGCCAGCAGCCCGAAATCGGTGAAACTGTTTTTT
TRBJ1-2 | many | . | TRBV28 | CASSSPYGYTF | TGTGCCAGCAGTTCCCCCTATGGCTACACCTTC
TRBJ1-5 | few | . | TRBV15 | CATSQSRVGDQPQHF | TGTGCCACCAGCCAGAGCAGGGTGGGGGATCAGCCCCAGCATTTT
TRBJ2-1 | . | . | TRBV7-2 | CASRGGWGNNEQFF | TGTGCCAGCCGCGGCGGTTGGGGAAACAATGAGCAGTTCTTC
TRBJ1-5 | . | . | TRBV2 | CASSGGEQRRVNQPQHF | TGTGCCAGCAGTGGAGGGGAACAACGGAGGGTCAATCAGCCCCAGCATTTT
TRBJ2-2 | many | TRBD2 | TRBV19 | CASSIVPGLSTGELFF | TGTGCCAGTAGTATAGTCCCGGGACTAAGCACCGGGGAGCTGTTTTTT
TRBJ2-5 | . | TRBD2 | TRBV4-3 | CASSQAGLSSETQYF | TGCGCCAGCAGCCAAGCGGGACTATCTAGTGAGACCCAGTACTTC
TRBJ1-4 | many | . | TRBV20-1 | CSARDLTGDEKLFF | TGCAGTGCTAGAGATTTGACGGGGGATGAAAAACTGTTTTTT